The entry that follows covers one T cell receptor beta chain sequence. What it binds is unknown. This sample was included in a study of T cell responses to AZD1222 COVID-19 vaccine. Study-wide results and limits: Spike-spanning, vaccine-associated CD4 TCRs were dominant at 160-218 and 743-854. Increased Spike-specific TCR breadth and depth were observed after two AZD1222 doses. Unmutated variant regions are reportedly targeted by nearly half of spike-specific TCRs. A mostly white British donor set with more females was recruited, and clonal diversity was possibly underestimated.

Deletions cut 5 bases from V and 7 bases from J, with 23 bases between. Germline V gene sequence: CDR1 SGHTA, CDR2 FQGNSA. This CDR3 comprises 16 residues. Libraries were prepared by immunoSEQ multiplex PCR; TCRdb keeps only in-frame clonotypes and omits some of them. The sample table includes 150,000 or so clones. The chain couples TRBV7-2 to TRBJ2-5, with D unresolved. Sequencing was performed on peripheral blood. This receptor was identified in an adult in good health. The CDR3 reads CASSKTPPGPTSTQYF. The CDR3 DNA follows: TGTGCCAGCAGCAAGACCCCCCCGGGCCCTACCTCGACCCAGTACTTC.